The 21 T cell receptor beta chains listed next were all sequenced from one sample in a study of lymphopenia after photon versus proton radiotherapy. The table came from immunoSEQ multiplex PCR; TCRdb's copy has only in-frame clones and leaves some out. This sample has around 15,000 clones, with approximately 90% found just once. Sequencing used peripheral blood, obtained from a patient treated with proton-based radiotherapy. All receptors come from a woman aged 60-70 years with cholangiocarcinoma. Some clones in this sample may be carry-over from other donors' samples.

The V gene is TRBV5-1, the J gene TRBJ1-3; D unclear. Germline lookup yields CDR1 SGHRS and CDR2 YFSETQ. Trimming stripped 1 base from V and 0 bases from J, with 17 bases between. CDR3 size: 18 residues. Here the CDR3 reads CASSLPPPADRSGNTIYF. CDR3 coding DNA: TGCGCCAGCAGCTTGCCCCCCCCGGCAGACCGCTCTGGAAACACCATATATTTT.

This chain links TRBV9 with TRBJ1-1, with D possibly TRBD1 on 6 matching bases. The germline V and J ends were trimmed by 0 bases and 0 bases, with 9 bases remaining between them. The V gene's germline CDR1 is SGDLS and CDR2 YYNGEE. The CDR3 is 15 amino acids. This chain's CDR3 is CASSVVAGVNTEAFF. DNA of the CDR3: TGTGCCAGCAGCGTAGTTGCAGGGGTGAACACTGAAGCTTTCTTT.

The V gene is TRBV6-1, the J gene TRBJ1-1; D not certain. There are 14 residues in the CDR3. Trimming left V 5 bases short and J 3 bases short, with 13 bases between. Germline CDR1 MNHNS, CDR2 SASEGT. The CDR3 reads CASSPIPGYTEAFF. In DNA form, the CDR3 reads TGTGCCAGCAGTCCAATCCCCGGGTACACTGAAGCTTTCTTT.

This clone was picked up one time. The genes are TRBV9 and TRBJ2-7; 7 positions match TRBD2. The CDR3 is made up of 14 amino acids. The junction had 4 bases not matched to a gene; V was cut back by 0 bases and J by 4 bases. Germline V gene sequence: CDR1 SGDLS, CDR2 YYNGEE. The CDR3, as DNA: TGTGCCAGCAGCGTAGGCGGGAGTAATTACGAGCAGTACTTC. This gives the protein CASSVGGSNYEQYF.

The V call is TRBV2, the J call TRBJ2-7; 10 bases map to TRBD2. From germline, CDR1 is SNHLY and CDR2 FYNNEI. The CDR3 totals 14 residues. Germline trimming cut 7 bases from V and 6 bases from J; bases unmatched to any gene: 9. The CDR3 sequence is CASTIAGGLVEQYF. CDR3 sequence (DNA): TGTGCCAGCACCATAGCGGGAGGACTGGTCGAGCAGTACTTC.

This clone has a handful of counts. The rearrangement uses TRBV7-2 and TRBJ1-4, with D perhaps TRBD1 (5 bases). The CDR3 totals 15 residues. The ends were cut back, 6 bases at V and 8 bases at J, with 19 bases in the middle. Germline V lookup: CDR1 SGHTA, CDR2 FQGNSA. As DNA, the CDR3 is TGTGCCAGCAGTACCACAGGATCTTCTTGGGAAAAACTGTTTTTT. Encoded protein: CASSTTGSSWEKLFF.

V usage is TRBV7-2 and J usage is TRBJ2-2, with D perhaps matching TRBD2 (6 bases). Germline lookup yields CDR1 SGHTA and CDR2 FQGNSA. Trimming removed 5 bases from V and 4 bases from J, with 11 bases in between. This CDR3 comprises 14 residues. The CDR3 DNA sequence: TGTGCCAGCAGCGCCTTGGGGGGCACCGGGGAGCTGTTTTTT. Residues: CASSALGGTGELFF.

The V call is TRBV6-5, the J call TRBJ2-3; D is perhaps TRBD1 (6 bases). Per the germline V gene, CDR1 is MNHEY and CDR2 is SVGAGI. The CDR3 totals 14 residues. Trimming took 7 bases from V and 0 from J, leaving 11 bases between them. This CDR3 reads CASMTRGSTDTQYF. The DNA of the CDR3 is TGTGCCAGCATGACAAGGGGGAGCACAGATACGCAGTATTTT.

The chain couples TRBV4-2 to TRBJ1-2; D is unclear. The germline V gene encodes CDR1 LGHNA and CDR2 YNFKEQ. The CDR3 is 15 residues long. The V gene lost 2 bases and the J gene lost 4 bases, with 14 bases spanning the gap. CDR3 DNA sequence: TGTGCCAGCAGCCAATTCCCGACGGATATCTATGGCTACACCTTC. Translated, it gives CASSQFPTDIYGYTF.

The V call is TRBV23-1, the J call TRBJ1-4, with 8 bases fitting TRBD1. TRBV23-1 is treated as an ORF (open reading frame) with a function not yet certain. CDR3 length: 15 amino acids. J was trimmed by 8 bases and V by 2 bases; bases with no gene match: 7. The CDR3 spells CASSQEGQGIEKLFF. The CDR3, as DNA: TGCGCCAGCAGTCAAGAAGGACAGGGAATCGAAAAACTGTTTTTT.

CDR3 nucleotide sequence: TGTGCCAGCAGCTTATTGCGCGGACTAGCGGGTCCCAATGAGCAGTTCTTC. Protein product: CASSLLRGLAGPNEQFF. V and J are TRBV7-9 and TRBJ2-1; TRBD2 matches at 11 bases. In germline, CDR1 is SEHNR, CDR2 FQNEAQ (reference sequence). Unmatched junction bases numbered 9, after V lost 2 bases and J lost 6 bases. CDR3 length equals 17 residues.

The gene calls are TRBV7-2 and TRBJ2-1; TRBD2 is a possible D gene (5 bases). The V gene's germline CDR1 is SGHTA and CDR2 FQGNSA. V was cut by 4 bases and J by 5 bases, with 6 bases left in between. CDR3 size: 12 residues. The CDR3, as DNA: TGTGCCAGCAGCTCGCGGGACAATGAGCAGTTCTTC. It is translated as CASSSRDNEQFF.

The genes are TRBV21-1 and TRBJ1-1. TRBV21-1 counts as a pseudogene. CDR3 length: 14 residues. In nucleotides, the CDR3 is TGTGCCAGCAGCACACCCCGGGAGAACACTGAAGCTTTCTTT. It is translated as CASSTPRENTEAFF.

J is TRBJ2-2 and V is TRBV5-8; D possibly corresponds to TRBD2 (5 bases). The germline gives CDR1 SGHTS, CDR2 YDEGEE. Trimming removed 4 bases at V and 8 bases at J, with 12 bases between. This CDR3 has 13 residues. CDR3 in DNA: TGTGCCAGCAGCGGGAGCGTGTGGGGGGAGCTGTTTTTT. It encodes CASSGSVWGELFF.

The rearrangement joins TRBV7-2 to TRBJ2-1; D uncertain. The CDR3 runs 12 residues. Germline V lookup: CDR1 SGHTA, CDR2 FQGNSA. V lost 1 base and J 6 bases, leaving 4 bases between the germline ends. The CDR3 sequence is CASSLDSNEQFF. The CDR3 DNA sequence: TGTGCCAGCAGCTTAGACAGCAATGAGCAGTTCTTC.

With respect to this clone: The junction departs from the called germline gene at one end, perhaps through a read error. The V gene is TRBV7-3, the J gene TRBJ2-1; TRBD2 agrees at 8 bases. The germline gives CDR1 SGHTA, CDR2 FQGTGA. The CDR3 spans 16 residues. In DNA form, the CDR3 reads TGTGCCACCAGCTCCCTGACTAGCGCGCGTTTGGACGAGCAGCTCTTC. As protein: CATSSLTSARLDEQLF.

This clone turned up a few times. The J gene is TRBJ2-2, the V gene TRBV9; 12 bases are a match to TRBD2. Germline lookup yields CDR1 SGDLS and CDR2 YYNGEE. The V and J ends lost 3 bases and 0 bases, in that order; junction bases with no gene match: 6. CDR3 length: 18 amino acids. The CDR3 nucleotides read TGTGCCAGCAGCGACCCTAGCGGGGGGGCCCCGAACACCGGGGAGCTGTTTTTT. This encodes CASSDPSGGAPNTGELFF.

The chain employs TRBV18 and TRBJ1-1; a possible D gene is TRBD1 (6 bases). CDR3 length: 13 amino acids. Per the germline V gene, CDR1 is KGHSH and CDR2 is LQKENI. The V gene lost 4 bases and the J gene lost 1 base, with 7 bases spanning the gap. CDR3 nucleotide sequence: TGTGCCAGCTCACGGACAGAGAACACTGAAGCTTTCTTT. It codes for CASSRTENTEAFF.

This clone was observed a single time. This chain links TRBV2 with TRBJ1-2, with D unclear. Germline V lookup: CDR1 SNHLY, CDR2 FYNNEI. Trimming took off 3 bases at V and 2 bases at J, with 4 bases between the two ends. This CDR3 region has 12 residues. CDR3 nucleotides: TGTGCCAGCAGTGATGACAACTATGGCTACACCTTC. This encodes CASSDDNYGYTF.

This chain uses TRBV7-9 with TRBJ2-2, with D uncertain. This CDR3 has 16 amino acids. Germline CDR1 and CDR2: SEHNR and FQNEAQ (reference sequence). Trimming took 0 bases from V and 3 from J, leaving 11 bases between them. This CDR3 is CASSLAVVSHTGELFF. DNA for the CDR3: TGTGCCAGCAGCTTAGCGGTGGTGTCGCACACCGGGGAGCTGTTTTTT.

V gene TRBV25-1 combines with J gene TRBJ1-1; TRBD1 is a possible D gene (6 bases). The germline gives CDR1 MGHDK, CDR2 SYGVNS. Trimming stripped 0 bases from V and 0 bases from J, with 17 bases between. CDR3 length: 18 amino acids. The CDR3: CASSEYKGGPSMNTEAFF. In DNA form, the CDR3 reads TGTGCCAGCAGTGAATATAAGGGGGGCCCCTCTATGAACACTGAAGCTTTCTTT.